This T cell receptor beta chain is from a study of blood T cell repertoires in COVID-19. Study information: The United States, Italy and Spain supplied acute and convalescent COVID-19 samples.

Per the germline V gene, CDR1 is SGHRS and CDR2 is YFSETQ. CDR3 length equals 13 residues. Trimming removed 0 bases at V and 1 base at J, with 5 bases between. Per the authors' pipeline: Cell counts per sample came from amplifying reference gene primers. TCRdb's table, derived via immunoSEQ multiplex PCR, lists solely in-frame clones and lacks some. That table is the source of V, J and clone size, and D and trimming were worked out from the DNA. The table records 75,000 to 80,000 clones, roughly 80% of them present only once. The sequence came from a woman aged 55-69 years with acute or convalescent COVID-19. Sequenced: peripheral blood. The rearrangement links TRBV5-1 to TRBJ2-7, with D tentatively TRBD1 (5 bases). The CDR3, as DNA: TGCGCCAGCAGCTTGGGACAGTCCTACGAGCAGTACTTC. Amino acid sequence: CASSLGQSYEQYF.